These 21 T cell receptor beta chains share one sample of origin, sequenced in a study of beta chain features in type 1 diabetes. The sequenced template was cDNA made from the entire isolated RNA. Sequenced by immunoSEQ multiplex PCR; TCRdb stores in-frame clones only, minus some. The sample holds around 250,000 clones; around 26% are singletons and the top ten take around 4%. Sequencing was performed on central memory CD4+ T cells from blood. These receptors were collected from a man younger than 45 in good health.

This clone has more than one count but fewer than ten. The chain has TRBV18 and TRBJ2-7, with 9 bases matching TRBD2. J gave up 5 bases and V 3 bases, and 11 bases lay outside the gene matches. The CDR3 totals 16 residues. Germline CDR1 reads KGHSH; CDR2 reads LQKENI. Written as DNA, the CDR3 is TGTGCCAGCTCACCTCTAAGGGGGACTAGCAACGACGAGCAGTACTTC. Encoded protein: CASSPLRGTSNDEQYF.

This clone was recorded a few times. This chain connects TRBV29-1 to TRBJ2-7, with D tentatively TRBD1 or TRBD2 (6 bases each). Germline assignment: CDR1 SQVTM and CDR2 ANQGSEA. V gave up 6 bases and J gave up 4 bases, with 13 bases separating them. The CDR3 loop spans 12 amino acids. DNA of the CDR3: TGCAGCGTCGAGGGGGGACGATACGAGCAGTACTTC. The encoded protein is CSVEGGRYEQYF.

DNA of the CDR3: TGTGCCAGCACCCGGCGATTAAACACCGGGGAGCTGTTTTTT. Translating it yields CASTRRLNTGELFF. The rearrangement uses TRBV2 and TRBJ2-2; D is uncertain. CDR1 SNHLY and CDR2 FYNNEI come from the germline V gene. This CDR3 has 14 amino acids. Trimming removed 7 bases at V and 2 bases at J, with 11 bases between.

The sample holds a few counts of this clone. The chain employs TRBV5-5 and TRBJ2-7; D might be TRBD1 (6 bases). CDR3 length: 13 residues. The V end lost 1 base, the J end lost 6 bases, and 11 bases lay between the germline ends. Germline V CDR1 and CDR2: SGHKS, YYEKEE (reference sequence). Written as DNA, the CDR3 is TGTGCCAGCAGCTTGCAGGGGTCGCGCGAGCAGTACTTC. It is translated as CASSLQGSREQYF. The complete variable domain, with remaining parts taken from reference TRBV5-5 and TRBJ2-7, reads DAGVTQSPTHLIKTRGQQVTLRCSPISGHKSVSWYQQVLGQGPQFIFQYYEKEERGRGNFPDRFSARQFPNYSSELNVNALLLGDSALYLCASSLQGSREQYFGPGTRLTVT.

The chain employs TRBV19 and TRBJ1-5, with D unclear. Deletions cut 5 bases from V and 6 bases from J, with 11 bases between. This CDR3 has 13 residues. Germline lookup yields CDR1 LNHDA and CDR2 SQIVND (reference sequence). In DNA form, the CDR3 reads TGTGCCAGTAGTCCCGCATCACGTCAGCCCCAGCATTTT. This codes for CASSPASRQPQHF.

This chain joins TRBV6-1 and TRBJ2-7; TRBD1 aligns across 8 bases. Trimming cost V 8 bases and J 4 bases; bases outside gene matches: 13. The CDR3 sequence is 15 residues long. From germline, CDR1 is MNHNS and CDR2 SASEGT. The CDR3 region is CASLLTLTGEYEQYF. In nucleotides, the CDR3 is TGTGCCAGCCTGCTTACCCTGACAGGGGAGTACGAGCAGTACTTC.

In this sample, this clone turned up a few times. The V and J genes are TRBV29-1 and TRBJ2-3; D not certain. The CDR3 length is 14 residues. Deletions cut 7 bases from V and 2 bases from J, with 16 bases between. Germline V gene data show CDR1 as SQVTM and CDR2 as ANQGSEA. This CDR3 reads CSAQRRRATDTQYF. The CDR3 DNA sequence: TGCAGCGCCCAGAGGCGGAGAGCCACAGATACGCAGTATTTT.

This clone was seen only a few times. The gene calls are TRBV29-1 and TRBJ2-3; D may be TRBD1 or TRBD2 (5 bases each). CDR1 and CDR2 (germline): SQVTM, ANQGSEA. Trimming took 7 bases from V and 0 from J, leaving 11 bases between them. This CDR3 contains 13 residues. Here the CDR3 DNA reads TGCAGCGGGGGACGGATTAGCACAGATACGCAGTATTTT. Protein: CSGGRISTDTQYF.

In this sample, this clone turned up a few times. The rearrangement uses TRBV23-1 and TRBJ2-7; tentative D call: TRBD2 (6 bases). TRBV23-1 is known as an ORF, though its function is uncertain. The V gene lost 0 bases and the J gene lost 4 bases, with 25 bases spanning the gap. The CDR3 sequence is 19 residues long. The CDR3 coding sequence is TGCGCCAGCAGTCAATCGACAAGAACCGGGACTTCGAGGACATACGAGCAGTACTTC. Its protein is CASSQSTRTGTSRTYEQYF.

CDR3 amino acids: CSASSYNEQFF. The CDR3 bases are TGCAGTGCCTCTTCCTACAATGAGCAGTTCTTC. This chain connects TRBV20-1 to TRBJ2-1; D is uncertain. Germline V gives CDR1 DFQATT, CDR2 SNEGSKA (reference sequence). V dropped 6 bases and J dropped 1 base, with 4 bases sitting between them. The CDR3 sequence is 11 residues long.

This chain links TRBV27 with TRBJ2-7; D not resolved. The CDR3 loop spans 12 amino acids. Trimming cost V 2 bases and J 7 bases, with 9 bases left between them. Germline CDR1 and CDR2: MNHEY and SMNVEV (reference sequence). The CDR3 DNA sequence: TGTGCCAGCAGTTTAGGGGAAGGTGAGCAGTACTTC. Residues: CASSLGEGEQYF.

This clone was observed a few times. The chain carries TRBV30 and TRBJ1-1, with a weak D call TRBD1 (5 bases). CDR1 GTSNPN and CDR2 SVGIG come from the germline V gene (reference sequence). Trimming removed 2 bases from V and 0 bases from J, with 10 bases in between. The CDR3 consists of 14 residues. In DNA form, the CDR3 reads TGTGCCTGGAGTCGACAGATAATGAACACTGAAGCTTTCTTT. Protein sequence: CAWSRQIMNTEAFF.

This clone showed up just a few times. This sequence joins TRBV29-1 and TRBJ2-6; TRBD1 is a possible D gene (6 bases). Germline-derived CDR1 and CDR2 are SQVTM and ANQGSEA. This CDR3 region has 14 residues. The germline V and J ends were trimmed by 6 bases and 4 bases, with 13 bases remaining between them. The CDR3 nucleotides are TGCAGCGTCCCCCTGGGGGCGGGGGCCAACGTCCTGACTTTC. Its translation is CSVPLGAGANVLTF. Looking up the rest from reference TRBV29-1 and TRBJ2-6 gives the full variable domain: SAVISQKPSRDICQRGTSLTIQCQVDSQVTMMFWYRQQPGQSLTLIATANQGSEATYESGFVIDKFPISRPNLTFSTLTVSNMSPEDSSIYLCSVPLGAGANVLTFGAGSRLTVL.

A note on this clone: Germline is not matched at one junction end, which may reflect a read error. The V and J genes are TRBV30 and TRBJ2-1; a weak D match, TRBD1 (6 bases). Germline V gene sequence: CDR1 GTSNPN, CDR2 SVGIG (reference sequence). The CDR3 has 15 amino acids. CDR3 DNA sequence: TGTGCCGGGAGTGGGGGCTGGCCCTCCTACAATGAGCAGTTCTTC. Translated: CAGSGGWPSYNEQFF.

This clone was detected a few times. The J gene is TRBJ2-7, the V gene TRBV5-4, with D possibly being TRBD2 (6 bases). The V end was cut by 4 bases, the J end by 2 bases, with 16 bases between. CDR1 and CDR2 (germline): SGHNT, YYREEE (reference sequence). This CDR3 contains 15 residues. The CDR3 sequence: CASSPDPGGTYEQYF. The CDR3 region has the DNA TGTGCCAGCAGCCCGGACCCAGGAGGGACCTACGAGCAGTACTTC.

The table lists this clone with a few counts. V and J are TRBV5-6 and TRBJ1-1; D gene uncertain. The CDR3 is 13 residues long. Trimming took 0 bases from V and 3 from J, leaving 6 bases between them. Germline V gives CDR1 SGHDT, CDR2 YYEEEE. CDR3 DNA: TGTGCCAGCAGCTTGGGTCTGGACACTGAAGCTTTCTTT. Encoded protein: CASSLGLDTEAFF.

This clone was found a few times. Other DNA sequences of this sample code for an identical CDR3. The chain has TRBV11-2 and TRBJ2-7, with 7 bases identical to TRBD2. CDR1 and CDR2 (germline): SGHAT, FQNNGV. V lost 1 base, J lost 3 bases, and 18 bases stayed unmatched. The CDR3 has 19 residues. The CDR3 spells CASSLAVFSSSGRGYEQYF. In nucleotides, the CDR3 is TGTGCCAGCAGCTTAGCAGTCTTTTCTAGTAGCGGGCGGGGCTACGAGCAGTACTTC. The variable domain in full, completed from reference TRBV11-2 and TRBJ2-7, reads EAGVAQSPRYKIIEKRQSVAFWCNPISGHATLYWYQQILGQGPKLLIQFQNNGVVDDSQLPKDRFSAERLKGVDSTLKIQPAKLEDSAVYLCASSLAVFSSSGRGYEQYFGPGTRLTVT.

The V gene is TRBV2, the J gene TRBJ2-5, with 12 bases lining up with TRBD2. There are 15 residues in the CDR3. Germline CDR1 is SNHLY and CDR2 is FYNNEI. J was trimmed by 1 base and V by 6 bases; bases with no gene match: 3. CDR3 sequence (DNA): TGTGCCAGCAGCGGGACTAGCGGGCCCCAAGAGACCCAGTACTTC. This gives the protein CASSGTSGPQETQYF.

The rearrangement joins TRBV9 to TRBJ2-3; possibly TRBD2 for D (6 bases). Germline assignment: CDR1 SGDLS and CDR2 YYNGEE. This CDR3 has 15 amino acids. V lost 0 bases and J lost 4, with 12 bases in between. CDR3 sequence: CASSVGTGVPDTQYF. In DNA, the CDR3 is TGTGCCAGCAGCGTAGGGACGGGAGTGCCAGATACGCAGTATTTT.

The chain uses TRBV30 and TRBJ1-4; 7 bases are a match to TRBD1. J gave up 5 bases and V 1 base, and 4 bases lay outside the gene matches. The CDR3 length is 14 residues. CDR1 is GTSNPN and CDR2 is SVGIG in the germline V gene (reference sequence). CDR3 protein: CAWSAGGLNEKLFF. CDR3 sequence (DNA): TGTGCCTGGAGTGCAGGGGGGTTGAATGAAAAACTGTTTTTT. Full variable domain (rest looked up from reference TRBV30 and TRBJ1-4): SQTIHQWPATLVQPVGSPLSLECTVEGTSNPNLYWYRQAAGRGLQLLFYSVGIGQISSEVPQNLSASRPQDRQFILSSKKLLLSDSGFYLCAWSAGGLNEKLFFGSGTQLSVL.

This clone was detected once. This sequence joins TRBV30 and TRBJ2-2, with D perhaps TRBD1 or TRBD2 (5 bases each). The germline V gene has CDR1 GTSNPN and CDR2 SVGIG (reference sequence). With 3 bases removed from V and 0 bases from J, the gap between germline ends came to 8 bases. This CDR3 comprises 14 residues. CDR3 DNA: TGTGCCTGGAGAGGGACCGCGAACACCGGGGAGCTGTTTTTT. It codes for CAWRGTANTGELFF.